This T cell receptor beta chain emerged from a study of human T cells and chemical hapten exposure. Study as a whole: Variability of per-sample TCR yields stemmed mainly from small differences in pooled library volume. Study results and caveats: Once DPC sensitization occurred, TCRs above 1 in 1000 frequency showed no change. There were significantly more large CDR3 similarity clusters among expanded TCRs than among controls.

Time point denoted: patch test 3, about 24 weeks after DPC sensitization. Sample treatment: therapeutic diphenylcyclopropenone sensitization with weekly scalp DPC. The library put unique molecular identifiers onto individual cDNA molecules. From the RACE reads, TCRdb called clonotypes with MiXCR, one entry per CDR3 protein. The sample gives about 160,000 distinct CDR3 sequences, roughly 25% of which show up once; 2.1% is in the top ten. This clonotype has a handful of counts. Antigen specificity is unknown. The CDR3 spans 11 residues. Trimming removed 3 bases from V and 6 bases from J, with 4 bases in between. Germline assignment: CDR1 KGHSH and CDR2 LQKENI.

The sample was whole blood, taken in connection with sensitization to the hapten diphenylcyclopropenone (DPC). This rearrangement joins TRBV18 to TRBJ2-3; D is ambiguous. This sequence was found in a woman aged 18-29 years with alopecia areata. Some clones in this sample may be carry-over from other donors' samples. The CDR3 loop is CASSPQDTQYF. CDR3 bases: TGTGCCAGCTCACCTCAGGATACGCAGTATTTT.